One T cell receptor (beta chain) is described in this entry. This entry is derived from a study of blood T cell repertoires in COVID-19. Whole-study context: Samples representing acute and convalescent COVID-19 were sourced from the United States, Italy and Spain.

The CDR3 loop spans 16 amino acids. V was clipped by 4 bases and J by 3 bases; unmatched bases: 5. Germline V gene lookup returns CDR1 SGHDT and CDR2 YYEEEE. In the source study's methods: Cell counts per sample came from amplifying reference gene primers. Generated by immunoSEQ multiplex PCR, the TCRdb table keeps only in-frame clones and is missing some. The V and J calls and clone size are taken from that table; D and trimming were inferred from the DNA. The sample lists around 190,000 clones, about four fifths occurring once. The participants were between roughly 18 and 100 years old and came from 20 to 30 US areas.

The chain carries TRBV5-6 and TRBJ2-1; TRBD2 aligns across 12 bases. The specimen sequenced was PBMCs or T cells enriched from blood (not recorded which). The TCR comes from a woman in her thirties who had been exposed to COVID-19. The CDR3 protein is CASSLGLAGSYNEQFF. In DNA, the CDR3 is TGTGCCAGCAGCCTCGGACTAGCGGGGAGCTACAATGAGCAGTTCTTC.